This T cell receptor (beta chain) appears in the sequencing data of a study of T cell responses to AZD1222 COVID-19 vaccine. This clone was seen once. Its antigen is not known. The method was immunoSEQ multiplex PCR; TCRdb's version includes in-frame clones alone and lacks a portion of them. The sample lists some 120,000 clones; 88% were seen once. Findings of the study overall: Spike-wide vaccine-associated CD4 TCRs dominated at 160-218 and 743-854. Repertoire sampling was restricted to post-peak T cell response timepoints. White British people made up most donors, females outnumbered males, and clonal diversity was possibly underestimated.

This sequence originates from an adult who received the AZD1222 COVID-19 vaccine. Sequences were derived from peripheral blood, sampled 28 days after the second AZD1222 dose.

The CDR3 sequence: CASSSSGTGKNIQYF. The CDR3 nucleotides are TGTGCCAGCAGCTCATCCGGGACAGGGAAAAACATTCAGTACTTC. This chain links TRBV5-4 with TRBJ2-4; 9 bases align to TRBD1. The germline gives CDR1 SGHNT, CDR2 YYREEE (reference sequence). CDR3 length: 15 amino acids. Losses at the gene ends were 3 bases for V and 4 bases for J; bases not matched to a gene: 5.